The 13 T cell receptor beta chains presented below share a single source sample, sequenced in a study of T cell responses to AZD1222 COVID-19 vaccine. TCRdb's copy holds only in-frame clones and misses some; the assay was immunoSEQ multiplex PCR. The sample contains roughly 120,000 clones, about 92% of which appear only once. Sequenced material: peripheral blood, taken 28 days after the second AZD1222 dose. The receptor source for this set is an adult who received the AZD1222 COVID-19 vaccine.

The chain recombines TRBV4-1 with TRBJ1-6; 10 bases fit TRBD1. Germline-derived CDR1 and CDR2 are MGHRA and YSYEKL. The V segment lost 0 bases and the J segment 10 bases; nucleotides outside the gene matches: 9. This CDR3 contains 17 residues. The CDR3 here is CASSQDMGQGTVSPLHF. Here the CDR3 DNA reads TGCGCCAGCAGCCAAGATATGGGACAGGGGACTGTCTCACCCCTCCACTTT.

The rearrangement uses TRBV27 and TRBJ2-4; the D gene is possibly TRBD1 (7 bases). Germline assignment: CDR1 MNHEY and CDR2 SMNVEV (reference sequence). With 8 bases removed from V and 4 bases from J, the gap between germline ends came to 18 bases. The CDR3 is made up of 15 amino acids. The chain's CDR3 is CASPRGTAVKNIQYF. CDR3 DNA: TGTGCCAGCCCCCGCGGGACAGCAGTGAAAAACATTCAGTACTTC.

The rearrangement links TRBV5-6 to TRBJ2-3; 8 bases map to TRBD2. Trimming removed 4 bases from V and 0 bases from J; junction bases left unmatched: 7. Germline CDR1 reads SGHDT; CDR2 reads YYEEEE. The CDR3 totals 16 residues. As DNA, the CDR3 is TGTGCCAGCAGCACAGGACTAGCCGTTAGCACAGATACGCAGTATTTT. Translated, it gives CASSTGLAVSTDTQYF.

This chain's CDR3 is CASSLALGSYYNPLHF. The CDR3 region has the DNA TGTGCCAGCAGCTTAGCTTTAGGCAGCTACTATAATCCCCTCCACTTT. V is TRBV11-2 and J is TRBJ1-6, with D hard to call. Germline CDR1 reads SGHAT; CDR2 reads FQNNGV. The CDR3 spans 16 residues. Trimming removed 1 base from V and 13 bases from J, with 20 bases in between.

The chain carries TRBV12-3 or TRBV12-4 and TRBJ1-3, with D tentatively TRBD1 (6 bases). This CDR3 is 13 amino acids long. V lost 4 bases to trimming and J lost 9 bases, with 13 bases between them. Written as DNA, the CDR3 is TGTGCCAGCAGTTCCAGGGGCCGCGGCACCATATATTTT. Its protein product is CASSSRGRGTIYF.

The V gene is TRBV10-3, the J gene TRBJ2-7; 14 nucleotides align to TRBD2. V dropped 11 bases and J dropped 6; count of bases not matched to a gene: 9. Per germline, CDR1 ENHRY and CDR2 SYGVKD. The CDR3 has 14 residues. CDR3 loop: CAARGTSGSPEQYF. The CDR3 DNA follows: TGTGCCGCCCGCGGGACTAGCGGGAGTCCCGAGCAGTACTTC.

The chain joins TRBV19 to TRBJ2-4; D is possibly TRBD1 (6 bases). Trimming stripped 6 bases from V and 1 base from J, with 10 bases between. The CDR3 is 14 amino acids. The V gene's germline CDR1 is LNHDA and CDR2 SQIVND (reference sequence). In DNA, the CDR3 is TGTGCCAGTAGATCCACAGGGGCCAAAAACATTCAGTACTTC. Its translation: CASRSTGAKNIQYF.

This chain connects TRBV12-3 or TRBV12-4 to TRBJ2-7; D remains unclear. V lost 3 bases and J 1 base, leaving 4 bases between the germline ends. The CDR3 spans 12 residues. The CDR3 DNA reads TGTGCCAGCAGTTTTTTATCCTACGAGCAGTACTTC. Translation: CASSFLSYEQYF.

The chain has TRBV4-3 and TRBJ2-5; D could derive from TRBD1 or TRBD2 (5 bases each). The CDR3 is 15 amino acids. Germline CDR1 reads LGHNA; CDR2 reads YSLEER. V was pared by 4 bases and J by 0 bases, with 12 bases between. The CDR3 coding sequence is TGCGCCAGCAGCCGAAACGAGGGGTACCAAGAGACCCAGTACTTC. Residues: CASSRNEGYQETQYF.

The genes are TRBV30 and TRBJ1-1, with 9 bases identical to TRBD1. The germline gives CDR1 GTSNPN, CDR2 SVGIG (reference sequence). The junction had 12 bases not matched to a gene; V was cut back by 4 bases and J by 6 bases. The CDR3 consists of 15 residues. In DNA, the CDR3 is TGTGCCTGGACGAATTACAGGGGGCGTTTTCCTGAAGCTTTCTTT. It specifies CAWTNYRGRFPEAFF.

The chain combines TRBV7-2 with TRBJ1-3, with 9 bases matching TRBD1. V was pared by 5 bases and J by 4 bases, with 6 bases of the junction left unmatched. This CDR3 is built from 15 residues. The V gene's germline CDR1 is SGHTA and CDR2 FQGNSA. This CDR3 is CASSLTGTGGNTIYF. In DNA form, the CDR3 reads TGTGCCAGCAGCCTGACCGGGACAGGGGGAAACACCATATATTTT.

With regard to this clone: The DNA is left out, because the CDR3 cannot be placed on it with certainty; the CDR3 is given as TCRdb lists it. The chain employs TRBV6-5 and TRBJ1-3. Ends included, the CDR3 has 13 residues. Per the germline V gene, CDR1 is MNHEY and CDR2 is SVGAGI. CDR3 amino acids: CASRSVGKGTLYF.

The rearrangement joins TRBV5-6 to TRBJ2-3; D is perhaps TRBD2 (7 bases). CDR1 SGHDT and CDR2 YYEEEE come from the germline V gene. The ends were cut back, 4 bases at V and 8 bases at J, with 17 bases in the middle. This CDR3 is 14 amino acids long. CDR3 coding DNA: TGTGCCAGCAGCCCAGGGGAGGGTAGGGGTACGCAGTATTTT. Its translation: CASSPGEGRGTQYF.